This TCR beta chain originates from a study of blood T cell repertoires in COVID-19. On the study more broadly: Acute and convalescent COVID-19 specimens originated in the United States, Italy and Spain. PBMCs, B-cell-depleted T cells, or T cells were the source of the cDNA or gDNA that made up the material.

Authors' data handling: Nucleated cell counts were estimated from reference gene primer amplification. Repertoires were generated with immunoSEQ multiplex PCR, while TCRdb's copy carries only in-frame clones and drops some. That table furnishes V, J and clone size, whereas the DNA furnished D and trimming. The data show under 200,000 clones, about 82% seen once. Germline V gives CDR1 SGHAT, CDR2 FQNNGV. The CDR3 is made up of 15 amino acids. V lost 5 bases and J 2 bases, leaving 14 bases between the germline ends. The study assigned cohorts using participant-reported clinical history. This TCR was sampled from a man aged 35 to 55 with acute COVID-19. The chain uses TRBV11-2 and TRBJ2-3, with D perhaps TRBD1 (6 bases). Input material: PBMCs or T cells enriched from blood (not recorded which). CDR3 sequence reads: CASSRLTGITDTQYF. CDR3 in DNA: TGTGCCAGCAGCCGCCTGACAGGAATCACAGATACGCAGTATTTT. Full variable domain (rest looked up from reference TRBV11-2 and TRBJ2-3): EAGVAQSPRYKIIEKRQSVAFWCNPISGHATLYWYQQILGQGPKLLIQFQNNGVVDDSQLPKDRFSAERLKGVDSTLKIQPAKLEDSAVYLCASSRLTGITDTQYFGPGTRLTVL.